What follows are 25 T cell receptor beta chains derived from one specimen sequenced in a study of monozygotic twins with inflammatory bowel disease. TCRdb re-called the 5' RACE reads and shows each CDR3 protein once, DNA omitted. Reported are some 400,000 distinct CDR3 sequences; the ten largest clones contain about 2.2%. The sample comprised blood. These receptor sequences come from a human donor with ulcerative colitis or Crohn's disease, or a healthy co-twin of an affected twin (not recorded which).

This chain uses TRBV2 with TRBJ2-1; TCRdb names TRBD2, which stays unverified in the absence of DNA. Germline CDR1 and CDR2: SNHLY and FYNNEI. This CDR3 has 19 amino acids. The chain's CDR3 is CASSGGTGLAGGLNNEQFF.

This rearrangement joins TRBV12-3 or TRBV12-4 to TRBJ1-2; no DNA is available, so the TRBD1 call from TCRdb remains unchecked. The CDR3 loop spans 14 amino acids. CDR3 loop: CASSSGPPIDGYTF.

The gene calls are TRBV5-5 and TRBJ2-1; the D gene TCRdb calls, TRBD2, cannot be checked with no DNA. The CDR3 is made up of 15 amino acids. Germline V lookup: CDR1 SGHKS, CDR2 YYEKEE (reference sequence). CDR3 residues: CASSSTSGNFYEQFF.

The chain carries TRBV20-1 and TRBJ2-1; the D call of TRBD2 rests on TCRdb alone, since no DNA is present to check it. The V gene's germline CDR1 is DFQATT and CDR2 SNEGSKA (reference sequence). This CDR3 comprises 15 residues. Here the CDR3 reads CSAETSGLSYNEQFF.

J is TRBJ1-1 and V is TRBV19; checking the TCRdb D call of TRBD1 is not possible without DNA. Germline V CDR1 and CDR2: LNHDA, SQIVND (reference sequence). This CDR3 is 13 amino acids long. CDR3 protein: CASSLGGLEGAFF.

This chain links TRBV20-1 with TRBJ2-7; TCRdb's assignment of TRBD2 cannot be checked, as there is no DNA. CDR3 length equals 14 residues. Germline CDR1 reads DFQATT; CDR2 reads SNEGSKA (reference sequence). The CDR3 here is CSAPLAGSSYEQYF.

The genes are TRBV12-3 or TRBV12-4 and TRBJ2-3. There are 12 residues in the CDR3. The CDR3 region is CTSRTSVDTQYF.

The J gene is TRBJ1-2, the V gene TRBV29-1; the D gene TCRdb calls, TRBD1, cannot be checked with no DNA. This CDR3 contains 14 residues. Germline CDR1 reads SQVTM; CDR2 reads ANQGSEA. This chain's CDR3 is CSVTGTGGNYGYTF.

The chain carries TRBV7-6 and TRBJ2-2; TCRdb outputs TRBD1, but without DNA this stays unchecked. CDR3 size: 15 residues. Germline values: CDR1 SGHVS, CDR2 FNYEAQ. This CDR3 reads CASSRDPAFTGELFF.

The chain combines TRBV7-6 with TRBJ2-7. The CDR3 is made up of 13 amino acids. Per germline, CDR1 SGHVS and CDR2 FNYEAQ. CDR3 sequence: CASSLEGFSEQYF.

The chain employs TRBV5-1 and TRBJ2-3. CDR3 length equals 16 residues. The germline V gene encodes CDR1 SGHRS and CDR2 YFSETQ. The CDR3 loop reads CASSLALGGSTDTQYF.

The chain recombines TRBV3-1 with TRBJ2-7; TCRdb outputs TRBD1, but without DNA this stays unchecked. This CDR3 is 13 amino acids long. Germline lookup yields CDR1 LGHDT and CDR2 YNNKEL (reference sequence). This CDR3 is CASSQRGHYEQYF.

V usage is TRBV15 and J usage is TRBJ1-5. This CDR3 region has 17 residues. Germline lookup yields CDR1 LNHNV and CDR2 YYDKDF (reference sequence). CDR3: CATSRDYQGGSNQPQHF.

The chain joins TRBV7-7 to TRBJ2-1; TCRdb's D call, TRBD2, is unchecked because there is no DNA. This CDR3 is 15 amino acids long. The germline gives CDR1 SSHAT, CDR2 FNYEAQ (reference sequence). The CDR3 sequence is CASSARGGSYNEQFF.

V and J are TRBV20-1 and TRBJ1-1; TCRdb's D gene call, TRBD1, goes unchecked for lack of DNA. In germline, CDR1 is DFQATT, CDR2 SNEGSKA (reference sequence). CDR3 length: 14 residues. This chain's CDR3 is CSAGRDRVNTEAFF.

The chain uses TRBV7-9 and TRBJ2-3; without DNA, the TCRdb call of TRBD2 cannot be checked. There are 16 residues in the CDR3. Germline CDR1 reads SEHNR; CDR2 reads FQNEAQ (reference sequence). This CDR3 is CASSLASGRATDTQYF.

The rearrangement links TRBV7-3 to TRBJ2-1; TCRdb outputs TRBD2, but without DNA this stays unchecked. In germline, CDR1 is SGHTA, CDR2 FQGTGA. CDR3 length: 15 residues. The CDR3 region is CASSLALSTMEEQFF.

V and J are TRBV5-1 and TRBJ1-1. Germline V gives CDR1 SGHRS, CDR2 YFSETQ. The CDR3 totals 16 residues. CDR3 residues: CASSLSPVGENTEAFF.

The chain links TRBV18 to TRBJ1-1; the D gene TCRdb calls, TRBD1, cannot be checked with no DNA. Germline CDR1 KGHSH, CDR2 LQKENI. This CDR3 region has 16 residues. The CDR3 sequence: CASSLVTGTVNTEAFF.

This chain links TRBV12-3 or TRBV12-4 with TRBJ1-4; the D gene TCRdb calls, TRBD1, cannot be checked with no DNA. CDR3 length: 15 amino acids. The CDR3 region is CASSLFEGAGEKLFF.

The CDR3 loop is CASSLVRGNTGELFF. The chain couples TRBV7-2 to TRBJ2-2. Germline V gene lookup returns CDR1 SGHTA and CDR2 FQGNSA. CDR3 length: 15 residues.

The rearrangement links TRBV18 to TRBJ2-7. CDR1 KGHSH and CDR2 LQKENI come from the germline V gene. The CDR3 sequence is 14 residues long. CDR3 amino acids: CASSPPGPALEQYF.

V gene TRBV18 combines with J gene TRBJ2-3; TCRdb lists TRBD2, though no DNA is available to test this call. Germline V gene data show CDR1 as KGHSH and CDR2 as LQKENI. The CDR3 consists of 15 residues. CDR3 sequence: CASSLRLAGEDTQYF.

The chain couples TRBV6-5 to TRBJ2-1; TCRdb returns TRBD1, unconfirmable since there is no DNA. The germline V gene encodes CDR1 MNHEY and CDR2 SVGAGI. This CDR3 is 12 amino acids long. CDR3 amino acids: CASAPHPDEQFF.

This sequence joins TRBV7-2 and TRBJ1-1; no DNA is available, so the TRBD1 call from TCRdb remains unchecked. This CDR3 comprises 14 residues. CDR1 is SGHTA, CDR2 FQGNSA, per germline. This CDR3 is CASSLARGWAEAFF.